The 23 T cell receptor beta chains reported below all come from one sample, sequenced in a study of blood T cell repertoires in COVID-19. TCRdb keeps only in-frame clones here, not all; method: immunoSEQ multiplex PCR. The repertoire holds approximately 400,000 clones, with roughly 90% as singletons. The sample comprised PBMCs or T cells enriched from blood (not recorded which). The receptors were gathered from a woman aged 40 to 50 who had been exposed to COVID-19.

This clone was observed once. V gene TRBV10-3 combines with J gene TRBJ1-2, with 7 bases matching TRBD1. The CDR3 runs to 13 residues. V was clipped by 6 bases and J by 10 bases; unmatched bases: 11. CDR1 and CDR2 from the germline V gene are ENHRY and SYGVKD. CDR3 sequence (DNA): TGTGCCATCAGCGGACCGGGACAGCCCGACTACACCTTC. Its translation is CAISGPGQPDYTF.

This chain uses TRBV30 with TRBJ1-1; weak D call: TRBD1 (6 bases). Per the germline V gene, CDR1 is GTSNPN and CDR2 is SVGIG (reference sequence). V lost 0 bases and J lost 6, with 8 bases in between. The CDR3 has 12 amino acids. The CDR3 spells CAWSVQGPEAFF. The CDR3 coding sequence is TGTGCCTGGAGTGTACAGGGCCCTGAAGCTTTCTTT.

The V and J genes are TRBV5-6 and TRBJ1-5; 7 nucleotides agree with TRBD1. J gave up 2 bases and V 4 bases, and 3 bases lay outside the gene matches. The V gene's germline CDR1 is SGHDT and CDR2 YYEEEE. This CDR3 spans 14 amino acids. CDR3 in DNA: TGTGCCAGCAGCGCCGGACAGGGCAATCAGCCCCAGCATTTT. This gives the protein CASSAGQGNQPQHF.

The chain is built from TRBV19 and TRBJ1-4; a weak D match, TRBD1 (6 bases). The CDR3 length is 15 residues. Germline V gene sequence: CDR1 LNHDA, CDR2 SQIVND (reference sequence). V was pared by 5 bases and J by 0 bases, with 10 bases between. CDR3 in DNA: TGTGCCAGTAGTCCCAGACAGGCAACTAATGAAAAACTGTTTTTT. It translates to CASSPRQATNEKLFF. The complete variable domain, with remaining parts taken from reference TRBV19 and TRBJ1-4, reads DGGITQSPKYLFRKEGQNVTLSCEQNLNHDAMYWYRQDPGQGLRLIYYSQIVNDFQKGDIAEGYSVSREKKESFPLTVTSAQKNPTAFYLCASSPRQATNEKLFFGSGTQLSVL.

The chain uses TRBV18 and TRBJ1-5; D unclear. V lost 2 bases and J 6 bases, leaving 14 bases between the germline ends. The germline V gene has CDR1 KGHSH and CDR2 LQKENI. The CDR3 has 15 amino acids. CDR3 DNA sequence: TGTGCCAGCTCACCAGGCGAGGGTTCTCTTCAGCCCCAGCATTTT. It codes for CASSPGEGSLQPQHF.

This sequence joins TRBV11-3 and TRBJ2-5, with a tentative D call TRBD2 (6 bases). CDR1 and CDR2 from the germline V gene are SGHNT and YENEEA. This CDR3 comprises 13 residues. Between the trimmed V and J ends, which lost 6 bases and 7 bases, there was a span of 15 bases. The CDR3, as DNA: TGTGCCAGCAGTCGGACGGGACTCGGGACCCAGTACTTC. It codes for CASSRTGLGTQYF. Using reference TRBV11-3 and TRBJ2-5 for the parts outside the CDR3, the full variable domain is EAGVVQSPRYKIIEKKQPVAFWCNPISGHNTLYWYLQNLGQGPELLIRYENEEAVDDSQLPKDRFSAERLKGVDSTLKIQPAELGDSAVYLCASSRTGLGTQYFGPGTRLLVL.

The chain combines TRBV4-3 with TRBJ2-5; D not certain. The V end lost 8 bases, the J end lost 1 base, and 17 bases lay between the germline ends. CDR1 LGHNA and CDR2 YSLEER come from the germline V gene. This CDR3 contains 15 residues. In nucleotides, the CDR3 is TGCGCCAGCGCAAGATATCCGGTTATCCAAGAGACCCAGTACTTC. It specifies CASARYPVIQETQYF.

This clone was seen only a few times. The rearrangement links TRBV28 to TRBJ2-7; D is undetermined. Germline V lookup: CDR1 MDHEN, CDR2 SYDVKM. CDR3 length: 13 amino acids. Trimming cost V 8 bases and J 0 bases, with 11 bases left between them. The chain's CDR3 is CASVSSSSYEQYF. The CDR3 DNA is TGTGCCAGCGTAAGTAGCAGCTCCTACGAGCAGTACTTC.

This rearrangement joins TRBV9 to TRBJ2-1, with TRBD2 matching over 13 bases. V lost 3 bases, J lost 10 bases, and 10 bases stayed unmatched. The CDR3 consists of 16 residues. CDR1 and CDR2 (germline): SGDLS, YYNGEE. CDR3 DNA: TGTGCCAGCAGCGCGAGGGGACTAGCGGGGTCGGGGGAGCAGTTCTTC. Amino acids: CASSARGLAGSGEQFF.

The rearrangement uses TRBV7-9 and TRBJ1-1; D perhaps matches TRBD1 (6 bases). This CDR3 comprises 15 residues. Trimming took 5 bases from V and 1 from J, leaving 14 bases between them. Germline assignment: CDR1 SEHNR and CDR2 FQNEAQ (reference sequence). For the CDR3, the DNA is TGTGCCAGCAGCGCGCCGGGACAATCGAACACTGAAGCTTTCTTT. Protein: CASSAPGQSNTEAFF.

V gene TRBV14 combines with J gene TRBJ1-2; D is ambiguous. V lost 4 bases and J lost 8, with 14 bases in between. Germline loops: CDR1 SGHDN, CDR2 FVKESK. The length of the CDR3 is 13 residues. CDR3 sequence reads: CASSLILNWGYTF. The DNA of the CDR3 is TGTGCCAGCAGCCTCATCCTAAATTGGGGCTACACCTTC.

CDR3 coding DNA: TGTGCCAGCAGTGCCCAGGGGGCGAAATTCTATGGCTACACCTTC. Translating gives CASSAQGAKFYGYTF. J is TRBJ1-2 and V is TRBV25-1; 8 bases map to TRBD1. V dropped 4 bases and J dropped 4; count of bases not matched to a gene: 8. The CDR3 runs to 15 residues. Germline V gene lookup returns CDR1 MGHDK and CDR2 SYGVNS.

The CDR3 coding sequence is TGTGCCAGCAGTTACAAGGGAGGTGGGGCCAACGTCCTGACTTTC. Translated, it gives CASSYKGGGANVLTF. The chain recombines TRBV6-5 with TRBJ2-6, with D perhaps TRBD2 (6 bases). V was shortened by 2 bases and J by 3 bases, with 8 bases between the two germline ends. The CDR3 spans 15 residues. CDR1 is MNHEY and CDR2 is SVGAGI in the germline V gene.

The chain couples TRBV6-5 to TRBJ1-5; 8 nucleotides agree with TRBD1. The V and J ends lost 6 bases and 4 bases, in that order; junction bases with no gene match: 8. The CDR3 has 15 residues. Germline V gene data show CDR1 as MNHEY and CDR2 as SVGAGI. The DNA of the CDR3 is TGTGCCAGCAGGCCTCAGGGGGCGCGAAATCAGCCCCAGCATTTT. Its translation is CASRPQGARNQPQHF.

The chain joins TRBV5-1 to TRBJ2-2; D is perhaps TRBD1 (7 bases). The germline V gene has CDR1 SGHRS and CDR2 YFSETQ. Trimming removed 0 bases from V and 5 bases from J, with 11 bases in between. The CDR3 is 15 residues long. The CDR3 DNA reads TGCGCCAGCAGCTTGGGGCCAGGGGGGACCGGGGAGCTGTTTTTT. Translation gives CASSLGPGGTGELFF.

The genes are TRBV7-8 and TRBJ2-7, with D hard to call. V was cut by 1 base and J by 0 bases, with 13 bases left in between. CDR1 is SGHVS and CDR2 is FQNEAQ in the germline V gene. The CDR3 runs 16 residues. CDR3 residues: CASSLDMGKASYEQYF. DNA of the CDR3: TGTGCCAGCAGCTTAGACATGGGCAAGGCCTCCTACGAGCAGTACTTC.

The rearrangement uses TRBV5-4 and TRBJ2-5; 12 bases fit TRBD1. The V gene end was trimmed by 4 bases and the J gene end by 4 bases; junction bases not matched to a gene: 11. The V gene's germline CDR1 is SGHNT and CDR2 YYREEE (reference sequence). The CDR3 length is 17 residues. CDR3 sequence (DNA): TGTGCCAGCAGCGTGGGAGGGACAGGGGGCAGCGGAGAGACCCAGTACTTC. Translation: CASSVGGTGGSGETQYF.

The V gene is TRBV19, the J gene TRBJ2-2; D is uncertain. Germline CDR1 LNHDA, CDR2 SQIVND (reference sequence). V shed 6 bases and J shed 4 bases, with 15 bases lying between them. The CDR3 loop spans 15 amino acids. The CDR3 region is CASRNLFRVTGELFF. In DNA, the CDR3 is TGTGCCAGTAGGAACCTCTTTCGCGTCACCGGGGAGCTGTTTTTT.

The chain has TRBV6-6 and TRBJ1-5; 9 bases fit TRBD1. The junction had 22 bases not matched to a gene; V was cut back by 5 bases and J by 5 bases. The CDR3 extends over 20 amino acids. CDR1 is MNHNY and CDR2 is SVGAGI in the germline V gene (reference sequence). The CDR3 DNA reads as TGTGCCAGCAGTCCCAGGACCGGGACAGGGTTTGGCAGGGGTTATCAGCCCCAGCATTTT. Encoded protein: CASSPRTGTGFGRGYQPQHF.

The V gene is TRBV27, the J gene TRBJ2-5; 7 bases align to TRBD1. The CDR3 is 14 residues long. Unmatched junction bases numbered 6, after V lost 5 bases and J lost 3 bases. The V gene's germline CDR1 is MNHEY and CDR2 SMNVEV (reference sequence). CDR3 bases: TGTGCCAGCAGTATGACAGGGTACGAAGAGACCCAGTACTTC. Translating it yields CASSMTGYEETQYF.

This clone was picked up one time. The chain uses TRBV12-5 and TRBJ1-5; D gene uncertain. Trimming took 7 bases from V and 6 from J, leaving 10 bases between them. CDR1 is LGHNT, CDR2 FRNRAP, per germline. The CDR3 is 12 residues long. The CDR3 region is CASALSIQPQHF. The CDR3 DNA reads TGTGCTAGTGCCCTGAGTATTCAGCCCCAGCATTTT. The whole variable domain, remainder taken from reference TRBV12-5 and TRBJ1-5, is DARVTQTPRHKVTEMGQEVTMRCQPILGHNTVFWYRQTMMQGLELLAYFRNRAPLDDSGMPKDRFSAEMPDATLATLKIQPSEPRDSAVYFCASALSIQPQHFGDGTRLSIL.

Remarks on this clone: Other DNA sequences of this sample code for an identical CDR3. The V and J genes are TRBV12-3 or TRBV12-4 and TRBJ2-7, with D unresolved. This CDR3 contains 13 residues. V was clipped by 3 bases and J by 0 bases, with 6 bases between them. Written as DNA, the CDR3 is TGTGCCAGCAGTTTCCGGTCCTCCTACGAGCAGTACTTC. Protein: CASSFRSSYEQYF.

This rearrangement joins TRBV3-1 (or the pseudogene TRBV3-2) to TRBJ1-3; tentative D call: TRBD1 (6 bases). Germline loops: CDR1 LGHDT, CDR2 YNNKEL (reference sequence). V gave up 4 bases and J gave up 9 bases, with 13 bases separating them. This CDR3 comprises 13 residues. This chain's CDR3 is CASSPQGRGTIYF. The CDR3 DNA reads as TGTGCCAGCAGCCCACAGGGTAGAGGCACCATATATTTT.